Sequencing of this T cell receptor beta chain was carried out in a study of blood T cell repertoires in COVID-19 (dated by TCRdb to 2019 to 2021). Describing the broader study: Collaborator samples came from the United States, Italy and Spain and covered acute and convalescent phases of COVID-19. The prospective study material was composed of cDNA or gDNA derived from T cells, B-cell-depleted T cells, or PBMCs. The repertoires were released in a freely available public database intended as a resource for research on the immune response to SARS-CoV-2. Subjects who had been exposed to COVID-19, were actively infected with it, or had recovered from it provided the deeply sampled blood TCRbeta repertoires that made up the dataset. Where available, HLA class I and class II types were taken from metadata supplied by the sample provider and were not determined by assay-based typing. Samples came from the ongoing ImmuneRACE study (first 160 participants) plus 1,254 subjects from 6 global collaborators. The sample metadata nearly always contained a de-identified subject ID, COVID-19 status, age in years and sex.

V loses 6 bases, J loses 2 bases, and the germline ends lie 12 bases apart. Counted from cysteine to phenylalanine, this CDR3 has 14 amino acids. The retained sequence is limited to the CDR3, 42 bases, with the frame set at the first base. In the germline V gene (reference sequence), CDR1 corresponds to SEHNR and CDR2 to FQNEAQ. Results and caveats for the whole study, not just this receptor: How much clinical and demographic metadata was included differed by source and by participant, and the metadata was provided uncurated.

Concerning this clone itself: The antigen it binds to is not known. No base quality values were provided; no much bigger clone lies one nucleotide off.

Collaborating institutions collected whole blood in K2EDTA tubes following their own protocols. Collaborator samples were shipped for TCRbeta analysis as frozen whole blood, isolated PBMCs, or DNA extracted from either sample type. TCRbeta CDR3 regions were amplified from genomic DNA using the immunoSEQ Assay, a bias-controlled multiplex PCR. As for the original processing: Within the assay, amplification of reference gene primers was used to estimate how many nucleated cells each sample contained. To quantify the absolute abundance of each unique TCRbeta CDR3 rearrangement, sequence reads were collapsed and filtered. For each sample, productive Simpson clonality was calculated by taking the square root of Simpson's diversity index across productive rearrangements. TCRdb carries this immuneACCESS record with in-frame sequences only. Its versions omit some clonotypes, under half of them owing to an unresolved V gene in the studies checked, with the rest unexplained. That table is the source of V, J and clone size, and D and trimming were worked out from the DNA. Present in this sample are around 40,000 clones, approximately 90% of which were seen just once. 9.5% to 15% of the sample goes to the ten largest clones.

The rearranged segments are TRBV7-9 and TRBJ2-3; the D gene is possibly TRBD2, with 5 bases matching. The specimen was peripheral blood. This receptor was identified in a human donor in a cohort sampled during active COVID-19. The nucleotide sequence is TGTGCCAGCAGTGGTCCTCGGGACACAGATACGCAGTATTTT. Its amino acids are CASSGPRDTDTQYF.